A selection of T cell receptor beta chains follows, all from one sample in a study of T-cell memory formation after mild COVID-19. In TCRdb, the 5' RACE reads were re-called with MiXCR into one record per CDR3 protein. In the table there are 430,000 or so distinct CDR3 sequences, approximately 23% of which are singletons. The sample comprised PBMCs or a T cell subset sorted from them (not recorded which). The receptor source for this set is an adult woman who had mild COVID-19 (a few samples of this study predate the infection). Cell type and time point are not known. Both conserved end residues are part of each CDR3. D genes are given only for firm matches. Clone size is given for some rows only: seen once, a few or many times, or a class if the clone is expanded.

clone size	V gene	D gene	J gene	CDR3 DNA	CDR3 protein
few	TRBV29-1	TRBD1	TRBJ2-6	TGCAGCGTTGAAGATGGGGGCAGGGGGCGAGGCTCTGGGGCCAACGTCCTGACTTTC	CSVEDGGRGRGSGANVLTF
few	TRBV5-6	NA	TRBJ1-5	TGTGCCAGCAGCTTTTTGAATCAGCCCCAGCATTTT	CASSFLNQPQHF
few	TRBV24-1	TRBD1	TRBJ2-4	TGTGCCACCAGTGACCCCGGGACAGAAAACATTCAGTACTTC	CATSDPGTENIQYF
NA	TRBV7-9	NA	TRBJ1-6	TGTGCCAGCAGCGTAGACAGTTATTCACCCCTCCACTTT	CASSVDSYSPLHF
few	TRBV14	NA	TRBJ1-4	TGTGCCAGCAGCCAAGATTGGAGTCGCCACGGGAAACTGTTTTTT	CASSQDWSRHGKLFF
many	TRBV19	TRBD2	TRBJ2-1	TGTGCCAGTAGTAGCGGGGGGGCTATTTACAATGAGCAGTTCTTC	CASSSGGAIYNEQFF
few	TRBV11-2	NA	TRBJ1-2	TGTGCCAGCGGACCCCCCCGGCTCTATGGCTACACCTTC	CASGPPRLYGYTF
NA	TRBV7-9	NA	TRBJ1-1	TGTGCCAGCAGCCGAAAGAACACTGAAGCTTTCTTT	CASSRKNTEAFF
NA	TRBV7-6	NA	TRBJ2-7	TGTGCCAGCAGCTTAGGGTCCCTAACAGACTACGAGCAGTACTTC	CASSLGSLTDYEQYF
few	TRBV3-1	NA	TRBJ2-7	TGTGCCAGCAGCCCCAAAGAACCCTACGAGCAGTACTTC	CASSPKEPYEQYF
NA	TRBV3-1	NA	TRBJ2-2	TGTGCCAGCCTTATAAGGAGAGAAAACACCGGGGAGCTGTTTTTT	CASLIRRENTGELFF
NA	TRBV15	TRBD1	TRBJ2-5	TGTGCCACCAGCAGAGACCGGGACAGGGGGAAAGAGACCCAGTACTTC	CATSRDRDRGKETQYF
few	TRBV5-6	TRBD2	TRBJ2-3	TGTGCCAGCAGCCTTAATGGGACTAGCGGTAACACAGATACGCAGTATTTT	CASSLNGTSGNTDTQYF
few	TRBV4-2	NA	TRBJ2-1	TGTGCCAGCAGCCTCCATGACGGACTCCGGTCGGGTGAGCAGTTCTTC	CASSLHDGLRSGEQFF
NA	TRBV24-1	NA	TRBJ1-2	TGTGCCACCAGTGACACAGGGTTTAAGGATGGCTACACCTTC	CATSDTGFKDGYTF
NA	TRBV29-1	NA	TRBJ2-7	TGCAGCGTTGGTGGGGATCAAGCAACCTACGAGCAGTACTTC	CSVGGDQATYEQYF
few	TRBV29-1	TRBD1	TRBJ2-4	TGCAGCGTCCTAGGACAGGGGGCCAAAAACATTCAGTACTTC	CSVLGQGAKNIQYF
NA	TRBV5-1	TRBD2	TRBJ2-1	TGCGCCAGCAGTCGGGAGGGCCTAGACAATGAGCAGTTCTTC	CASSREGLDNEQFF
many	TRBV4-2	TRBD1	TRBJ1-2	TGTGCCAGCAGCGAGACAGGGGGAAGGGGCTACACCTTC	CASSETGGRGYTF
NA	TRBV7-9	TRBD1	TRBJ1-1	TGTGCCAGCAGCACCAAGACAGGGGGCGCGGCTACTGAAGCTTTCTTT	CASSTKTGGAATEAFF
few	TRBV5-6	TRBD1	TRBJ2-1	TGTGCCAGCAGCTTAGGTCAGGGGGCTAACAATGAGCAGTTCTTC	CASSLGQGANNEQFF
NA	TRBV5-5	TRBD1	TRBJ1-5	TGTGCCAGCAGCTTGGCCAATACAGGGGGTCAGCCCCAGCATTTT	CASSLANTGGQPQHF
NA	TRBV12-3/TRBV12-4	NA	TRBJ2-1	TGTGCCAGCAGTTTATCGGGCGGGGGCCATCACAATGAGCAGTTCTTC	CASSLSGGGHHNEQFF
NA	TRBV18	NA	TRBJ1-1	TGTGCCAGCTCACCCCGGCAGATGAACACTGAAGCTTTCTTT	CASSPRQMNTEAFF
few	TRBV30	TRBD2	TRBJ2-2	TGTGCCTGGAGTGTACTTCCGGGACTAAATCCAGCCGGGGAGCTGTTTTTT	CAWSVLPGLNPAGELFF
NA	TRBV7-9	NA	TRBJ2-7	TGTGCCAGCACGACCCGGGCAGGCTCCTACGAGCAGTACTTC	CASTTRAGSYEQYF